The present entry profiles one TCR beta chain with its context. The data derive from a study of control samples from healthy donors and cancer patients. Profiled with immunoSEQ multiplex PCR; TCRdb holds only in-frame clones, not every one. This table has some 97,000 clones, approximately 84% appearing once. Germline V gene sequence: CDR1 LNHDA, CDR2 SQIVND (reference sequence). This CDR3 spans 14 amino acids. V lost 7 bases to trimming and J lost 3 bases; unmatched junction nucleotides: 6. This TCR derives from a woman between 45 and 60 years old in good health. V and J are TRBV19 and TRBJ1-1; TRBD1 matches 9 bases. The specimen was blood. CDR3 sequence reads: CASTPRTGDTEAFF. CDR3 DNA: TGTGCCAGTACCCCCAGGACAGGGGACACTGAAGCTTTCTTT.